These 10 T cell receptor beta chains share one sample of origin, sequenced in a study of cytomegalovirus exposure and HLA in healthy donors. With 60 Vbeta and 13 Jbeta primers, the PCR was carried out. Sequencing was performed with immunoSEQ multiplex PCR; in TCRdb, only in-frame clones are kept and a portion is missing. The sample shows fewer than 200,000 clones, approximately 75% of them seen only once. The sample was PBMCs. The receptors here all came from a girl aged 5-17 years in good health and CMV-seronegative.

This chain joins TRBV29-1 and TRBJ2-1, with 9 positions matching TRBD1. Germline V lookup: CDR1 SQVTM, CDR2 ANQGSEA. The junction had 9 bases not matched to a gene; V was cut back by 4 bases and J by 8 bases. CDR3 size: 14 residues. DNA of the CDR3: TGCAGCGTTGTTGTAGGGACAGGGTTCGATGAGCAGTTCTTC. This encodes CSVVVGTGFDEQFF.

This clone occurred a few times. The rearrangement joins TRBV29-1 to TRBJ1-2; 7 nucleotides agree with TRBD1. Trimming cost V 4 bases and J 4 bases; bases outside gene matches: 3. The CDR3 sequence is 12 residues long. Germline V gene data show CDR1 as SQVTM and CDR2 as ANQGSEA. CDR3 in amino acids: CSVAAGGYGYTF. In DNA form, the CDR3 reads TGCAGCGTTGCGGCAGGGGGCTATGGCTACACCTTC.

The chain links TRBV27 to TRBJ1-6; TRBD1 is a possible D gene (6 bases). This CDR3 comprises 13 residues. Germline-derived CDR1 and CDR2 are MNHEY and SMNVEV (reference sequence). Trimming took off 6 bases at V and 8 bases at J, with 11 bases between the two ends. In DNA, the CDR3 is TGTGCCAGCAGCCGGGGGGCCCATTCACCCCTCCACTTT. Translated: CASSRGAHSPLHF.

CDR3 nucleotide sequence: TGTGCCAGCAGCTCCGGACAGGGCGGATCAAGCCAAGAGACCCAGTACTTC. Its translation: CASSSGQGGSSQETQYF. The chain combines TRBV7-9 with TRBJ2-5; 8 positions match TRBD1. The CDR3 totals 17 residues. V was clipped by 4 bases and J by 1 base; unmatched bases: 11. Looked up from germline, CDR1 is SEHNR and CDR2 is FQNEAQ (reference sequence).

The rearrangement uses TRBV30 and TRBJ2-5; D is undetermined. The DNA matches TRBJ2-7 better at its end, which makes the J call doubtful. The CDR3 is made up of 14 amino acids. Looked up from germline, CDR1 is GTSNPN and CDR2 is SVGIG (reference sequence). CDR3 loop: CAWSVVPSSYEQYF. Here the CDR3 DNA reads TGTGCCTGGAGTGTTGTTCCTAGCTCCTACGAGCAGTACTTC.

The chain couples TRBV6-6 to TRBJ2-7; 8 bases line up with TRBD1. The J segment lost 5 bases and the V segment lost 2 bases, leaving 5 bases of the junction unmatched. This CDR3 is built from 14 residues. CDR1 is MNHNY and CDR2 is SVGAGI in the germline V gene (reference sequence). In DNA form, the CDR3 reads TGTGCCAGCAGTTACGTGACAGGGGAAGACGAGCAGTACTTC. Residues: CASSYVTGEDEQYF.

This clone has more than one count but fewer than ten. The chain joins TRBV6-1 to TRBJ2-2; possibly TRBD1 for D (5 bases). The V end was cut by 3 bases, the J end by 7 bases, with 12 bases between. This CDR3 is built from 14 residues. Germline lookup yields CDR1 MNHNS and CDR2 SASEGT. The CDR3 region has the DNA TGTGCCAGCAGTGACGGTGAAGGGGTCGGGGAGCTGTTTTTT. Its translation is CASSDGEGVGELFF.

V and J are TRBV27 and TRBJ1-5; D is perhaps TRBD1 (5 bases). CDR3 length: 13 residues. The germline V and J ends were trimmed by 8 bases and 4 bases, with 12 bases remaining between them. From germline, CDR1 is MNHEY and CDR2 SMNVEV (reference sequence). In nucleotides, the CDR3 is TGTGCCAGCGGAACGGGGGGGAATCAGCCCCAGCATTTT. Its protein is CASGTGGNQPQHF.

The chain couples TRBV4-1 to TRBJ2-5; TRBD1 aligns across 9 bases. Germline CDR1 MGHRA, CDR2 YSYEKL. Trimming cost V 4 bases and J 5 bases; bases outside gene matches: 11. This CDR3 spans 16 amino acids. The CDR3 spells CASSRGQGSSGETQYF. In nucleotides, the CDR3 is TGCGCCAGCAGCCGGGGACAGGGAAGTTCGGGTGAGACCCAGTACTTC.

The rearrangement joins TRBV20-1 to TRBJ2-3, with D hard to call. Germline V CDR1 and CDR2: DFQATT, SNEGSKA (reference sequence). V dropped 3 bases and J dropped 10 bases, with 11 bases sitting between them. There are 11 residues in the CDR3. The CDR3 region is CSARILPAQYF. Here the CDR3 DNA reads TGCAGTGCTAGGATACTACCCGCGCAGTATTTT.